A single sample is the source of the 6 T cell receptor beta chains below, sequenced in a study of T cells in pancreatic ductal adenocarcinoma (dated by TCRdb to the late 2010s). Pancreatic ductal adenocarcinoma patients who had undergone surgery without neoadjuvant therapy were selected. Library construction relied on the immunoSEQ multiplex PCR assay. This is the immuneACCESS table as TCRdb keeps it, with only in-frame sequences that have V and J called. A part of the clones is gone; compared with another copy, unresolved V genes explain less than half, and the rest is unexplained. This sample has roughly 100,000 clones in its table, and around 96% of those were observed once. Roughly 3% of the sample goes to the ten largest clones. Sequenced sample: PBMCs. The receptors originated from a human donor with pancreatic ductal adenocarcinoma.

The gene calls are TRBV5-1 and TRBJ1-4; the D gene is possibly TRBD1 (6 bases). The germline gives CDR1 SGHRS, CDR2 YFSETQ. Deletions cut 4 bases from V and 2 bases from J, with 15 bases between. This CDR3 has 16 residues. The CDR3 sequence is CASSPSPGQTNEKLFF. CDR3 nucleotides: TGCGCCAGCAGCCCAAGCCCCGGACAGACTAATGAAAAACTGTTTTTT.

V gene TRBV7-9 combines with J gene TRBJ2-4, with TRBD2 identical over 7 bases. CDR3 size: 14 residues. CDR1 is SEHNR, CDR2 FQNEAQ, per germline (reference sequence). J gave up 3 bases and V 1 base, and 0 bases lay outside the gene matches. The DNA for the CDR3 is TGTGCCAGCAGCTTAGGGGGGGGCAAAAACATTCAGTACTTC. Translated: CASSLGGGKNIQYF.

The V call is TRBV7-2, the J call TRBJ2-1; 8 bases match TRBD1. CDR1 is SGHTA and CDR2 is FQGNSA in the germline V gene. V lost 5 bases and J lost 7; bases outside the gene matches: 7. The CDR3 totals 14 residues. This CDR3 reads CASSNQGARNEQFF. The CDR3 DNA is TGTGCCAGCAGCAACCAGGGGGCGCGAAATGAGCAGTTCTTC.

The gene calls are TRBV29-1 and TRBJ2-3; no definite D call. In germline, CDR1 is SQVTM, CDR2 ANQGSEA. CDR3 size: 13 residues. Trimming removed 3 bases at V and 0 bases at J, with 7 bases between. CDR3 sequence reads: CSVDEASTDTQYF. The DNA of the CDR3 is TGCAGCGTTGACGAGGCTAGCACAGATACGCAGTATTTT.

This clone was seen a single time. This rearrangement joins TRBV29-1 to TRBJ2-4, with D perhaps matching TRBD1 (6 bases). CDR1 and CDR2 (germline): SQVTM, ANQGSEA. The CDR3 spans 12 residues. Trimming stripped 2 bases from V and 8 bases from J, with 10 bases between. This CDR3 reads CSVEQGGDIQYF. For the CDR3, the DNA is TGCAGCGTTGAACAAGGGGGAGACATTCAGTACTTC.

V is TRBV7-2 and J is TRBJ2-1, with 14 nucleotides matching TRBD2. The CDR3 runs 17 residues. CDR1 is SGHTA, CDR2 FQGNSA, per germline. V was clipped by 0 bases and J by 7 bases; unmatched bases: 5. CDR3 sequence: CASSLAGTSGSDNEQFF. The DNA of the CDR3 is TGTGCCAGCAGCTTAGCTGGGACTAGCGGGAGTGATAATGAGCAGTTCTTC. Looking up the rest from reference TRBV7-2 and TRBJ2-1 gives the full variable domain: GAGVSQSPSNKVTEKGKDVELRCDPISGHTALYWYRQSLGQGLEFLIYFQGNSAPDKSGLPSDRFSAERTGGSVSTLTIQRTQQEDSAVYLCASSLAGTSGSDNEQFFGPGTRLTVL.